What follows describes a single T cell receptor (beta chain). No antigen is known for it. The sample originates from a study of CD8+ T cells in alopecia areata. CDR1 is SGHAT, CDR2 FQNNGV, per germline. The CDR3 is made up of 11 amino acids. Trimming took 8 bases from V and 14 from J; bases not matched to a gene: 9. cDNA reverse transcribed from extracted RNA served as the sequencing template. Sequencing used immunoSEQ multiplex PCR; TCRdb keeps in-frame clones, though not all of them. The sample has under 150,000 clones, more than 40% seen once. Treatment reported: oral pan-JAK inhibitor, 5-10 mg twice daily. Study-level findings and limits: Shared TCR sequences were less clear between patients than in mice, possibly partly from HLA diversity.

The starting material was CD4+ T cells sorted from blood, obtained at week 4, from a patient treated with tofacitinib. The genes are TRBV11-2 and TRBJ2-3; 8 bases align to TRBD2. The TCR comes from a human donor with alopecia areata. The CDR3 sequence: CASVKGTSRYF. The CDR3 DNA follows: TGTGCCAGCGTGAAGGGGACTAGTCGGTATTTT.